The T cell receptor (beta chain) described here comes from a study of cytomegalovirus exposure and HLA in healthy donors. Study-wide results and limits: Per published reports, the classifier diagnosed cytomegalovirus status with high specificity and sensitivity. An assumption of roughly uniform sequencing depth across donors underlay the presence/absence analyses.

Whereas donors were nominally healthy upon sampling, unrecorded immune exposures were probable. A note on this clone: Antigen: not known.

Primers included in the PCR were 60 Vbeta and 13 Jbeta primers. Clones were sequenced by immunoSEQ multiplex PCR, and TCRdb holds only the in-frame ones, with some missing. The repertoire consists of under 150,000 clones, with 60% to 80% occurring once and the leading ten covering approximately 1%. The CDR3 runs 16 residues. The germline V gene has CDR1 KGHSH and CDR2 LQKENI. V lost 3 bases, J lost 0 bases, and 4 bases stayed unmatched. The sequencing sample was made of PBMCs. The TCR originated in a male donor in good health and CMV-seronegative. The rearrangement joins TRBV18 to TRBJ2-5; TRBD2 matches at 10 bases. This CDR3 is CASSPLAGDHQETQYF. The CDR3 coding sequence is TGTGCCAGCTCACCCCTAGCGGGGGACCACCAAGAGACCCAGTACTTC.